These 32 T cell receptor beta chains share one sample of origin, sequenced in a study of post-analysis software for immune sequencing data. Study results and caveats: Comparison of patients with controls showed 4 to 6 TRBV segments more frequent in patients, TRBV5-6, TRBV5-1 and TRBV20-1 among them.

Their antigen targets remain unknown. Unique molecular identifiers were present in the TCR beta cDNA libraries. TCRdb ran MiXCR on the PCR reads and lists one entry per CDR3 protein. The data contain roughly 670,000 distinct CDR3 sequences, 55% to 60% of them singletons. Sample: blood. The source of these receptors is a girl between 2 and 10 years old with multiple sclerosis.

The rearrangement uses TRBV20-1 and TRBJ2-5; TRBD2 matches at 12 bases. This CDR3 has 14 residues. The ends lost 5 bases at V and 7 bases at J; junction bases unmatched: 8. The V gene's germline CDR1 is DFQATT and CDR2 SNEGSKA (reference sequence). DNA of the CDR3: TGCAGTGCTGGCCTAGCGGGAGGGGGTGGGACCCAGTACTTC. Translated, it gives CSAGLAGGGGTQYF.

The genes are TRBV6-5 and TRBJ1-2; D possibly corresponds to TRBD1 (5 bases). Trimming removed 5 bases at V and 6 bases at J, with 13 bases between. Germline loops: CDR1 MNHEY, CDR2 SVGAGI. The CDR3 totals 13 residues. DNA for the CDR3: TGTGCCAGCAGTCAGGGTGAACACCATGGCTACACCTTC. Translated: CASSQGEHHGYTF.

There are a few counts of this clonotype. The chain joins TRBV29-1 to TRBJ2-5; 7 positions match TRBD1. With V trimmed by 6 bases and J by 5 bases, 6 bases remained unmatched. The germline V gene has CDR1 SQVTM and CDR2 ANQGSEA. CDR3 size: 12 residues. CDR3 sequence reads: CSVPTGRETQYF. CDR3 nucleotide sequence: TGCAGCGTCCCGACAGGGCGGGAGACCCAGTACTTC. Supplemented by reference TRBV29-1 and TRBJ2-5, the full variable domain reads SAVISQKPSRDICQRGTSLTIQCQVDSQVTMMFWYRQQPGQSLTLIATANQGSEATYESGFVIDKFPISRPNLTFSTLTVSNMSPEDSSIYLCSVPTGRETQYFGPGTRLLVL.

The chain uses TRBV9 and TRBJ2-5; TRBD2 matches at 7 bases. The CDR3 is made up of 13 amino acids. J gave up 2 bases and V 5 bases, and 3 bases lay outside the gene matches. Germline assignment: CDR1 SGDLS and CDR2 YYNGEE. CDR3 protein: CASRASGQETQYF. The DNA for the CDR3 is TGTGCCAGCAGGGCTAGCGGACAAGAGACCCAGTACTTC.

V gene TRBV10-3 combines with J gene TRBJ1-1; D is uncertain. The V and J ends lost 10 bases and 1 base respectively, with 13 bases between them. Looked up from germline, CDR1 is ENHRY and CDR2 is SYGVKD. CDR3 length: 13 residues. The CDR3 here is CATVAAGNTEAFF. The CDR3 bases are TGTGCCACCGTAGCTGCAGGGAACACTGAAGCTTTCTTT.

This clonotype was picked up a small number of times. The CDR3 sequence is CASSKIGVGNNEQFF. In DNA form, the CDR3 reads TGCGCCAGCTCCAAGATCGGGGTAGGGAACAATGAGCAGTTCTTC. The rearrangement joins TRBV10-2 to TRBJ2-1, with a weak D call TRBD2 (5 bases). V lost 8 bases and J lost 5, with 19 bases in between. Germline V gene sequence: CDR1 WSHSY, CDR2 SAAADI. The CDR3 totals 15 residues.

This chain connects TRBV15 to TRBJ2-4; 7 bases line up with TRBD1. CDR1 LNHNV and CDR2 YYDKDF come from the germline V gene (reference sequence). The V gene end was trimmed by 3 bases and the J gene end by 4 bases; junction bases not matched to a gene: 6. CDR3 length equals 15 residues. CDR3 coding DNA: TGTGCCACCAGCAGTGCCGGGACAGCGAAAAACATTCAGTACTTC. As protein: CATSSAGTAKNIQYF.

V and J are TRBV7-2 and TRBJ2-3, with 10 nucleotides matching TRBD2. This CDR3 region has 17 residues. Losses at the gene ends were 1 base for V and 3 bases for J; bases not matched to a gene: 7. The germline V gene has CDR1 SGHTA and CDR2 FQGNSA. This CDR3 reads CASSLVGTSGKTDTQYF. DNA for the CDR3: TGTGCCAGCAGCTTAGTAGGAACTAGCGGGAAAACAGATACGCAGTATTTT.

This CDR3 reads CASREGGGRDTQYF. CDR3 sequence (DNA): TGTGCCAGCAGGGAGGGAGGGGGCAGAGATACGCAGTATTTT. The gene calls are TRBV6-1 and TRBJ2-3; the D gene could be TRBD1 or TRBD2 (7 bases each). Germline V lookup: CDR1 MNHNS, CDR2 SASEGT. The CDR3 is made up of 14 amino acids. V shed 6 bases and J shed 5 bases, with 15 bases lying between them.

The chain has TRBV11-1 and TRBJ2-1; D perhaps matches TRBD1 (5 bases). Germline values: CDR1 SGHAT, CDR2 FQDESV (reference sequence). Trimming took 0 bases from V and 9 from J, leaving 15 bases between them. The CDR3 totals 15 residues. The CDR3, as DNA: TGTGCCAGCAGCTTAGCTCAGGGCGGTGGAGCTGAGCAGTTCTTC. Protein sequence: CASSLAQGGGAEQFF. The whole variable domain, filled in from reference TRBV11-1 and TRBJ2-1, reads EAEVAQSPRYKITEKSQAVAFWCDPISGHATLYWYRQILGQGPELLVQFQDESVVDDSQLPKDRFSAERLKGVDSTLKIQPAELGDSAMYLCASSLAQGGGAEQFFGPGTRLTVL.

On this clonotype itself: A much larger clone is a single base away; this may be a read error. The chain links TRBV4-2 to TRBJ2-1; 8 bases are a match to TRBD2. Germline V CDR1 and CDR2: LGHNA, YNFKEQ. The CDR3 loop spans 16 amino acids. The CDR3 loop is CAGSQEGTSSYNEQFF. The CDR3 DNA follows: TGTGCCGGCAGCCAAGAGGGGACTAGCTCCTACAATGAGCAGTTCTTC.

This clonotype was seen more than once but under ten times. The V and J genes are TRBV10-3 and TRBJ2-1; 10 positions match TRBD1. Germline V lookup: CDR1 ENHRY, CDR2 SYGVKD. The V gene end was trimmed by 2 bases and the J gene end by 4 bases; junction bases not matched to a gene: 5. The CDR3 is 16 amino acids. The CDR3 nucleotides are TGTGCCATCAGTGAGCAGGGACAGGGGAAATACAATGAGCAGTTCTTC. Amino acid sequence: CAISEQGQGKYNEQFF.

The rearrangement links TRBV28 to TRBJ1-1, with D maybe TRBD1 (5 bases). CDR3 size: 12 residues. Germline lookup yields CDR1 MDHEN and CDR2 SYDVKM. The germline V and J ends were trimmed by 2 bases and 11 bases, with 12 bases remaining between them. CDR3 nucleotide sequence: TGTGCCAGCAGTTTACGGCAGGGCCGGGCTTTCTTT. Its translation: CASSLRQGRAFF.

Note on this clonotype: Its ends do not fully match the called genes, so a read error is possible. The chain has TRBV13 and TRBJ2-1; no clear D. The CDR3 totals 15 residues. Germline CDR1 PRHDT, CDR2 FYEKMQ (reference sequence). CDR3 residues: CASSSGDVGNNEQFF. DNA of the CDR3: TGTGCCAGCAGCTCCGGCGACGTTGGGAACAATGAGCAGTTTTTC.

This sequence joins TRBV7-2 and TRBJ1-5; D gene uncertain. Germline assignment: CDR1 SGHTA and CDR2 FQGNSA. Deletions cut 8 bases from V and 5 bases from J, with 16 bases between. There are 14 residues in the CDR3. In nucleotides, the CDR3 is TGTGCCAGCCGAGCAGGTCCATACCATCAGCCCCAGCATTTT. Its protein is CASRAGPYHQPQHF. The entire variable domain, with the rest obtained from reference TRBV7-2 and TRBJ1-5, is as follows: GAGVSQSPSNKVTEKGKDVELRCDPISGHTALYWYRQSLGQGLEFLIYFQGNSAPDKSGLPSDRFSAERTGGSVSTLTIQRTQQEDSAVYLCASRAGPYHQPQHFGDGTRLSIL.

The rearrangement links TRBV2 to TRBJ2-7; TRBD2 aligns across 8 bases. CDR1 and CDR2 (germline): SNHLY, FYNNEI. The CDR3 has 13 amino acids. V lost 6 bases, J lost 5 bases, and 6 bases stayed unmatched. CDR3 amino acids: CASRGLVPHEQYF. The CDR3 coding sequence is TGTGCCAGCAGGGGACTAGTTCCGCACGAGCAGTACTTC. Using reference TRBV2 and TRBJ2-7 for the parts outside the CDR3, the full variable domain is EPEVTQTPSHQVTQMGQEVILRCVPISNHLYFYWYRQILGQKVEFLVSFYNNEISEKSEIFDDQFSVERPDGSNFTLKIRSTKLEDSAMYFCASRGLVPHEQYFGPGTRLTVT.

The chain couples TRBV12-3 or TRBV12-4 to TRBJ1-4, with 10 positions matching TRBD1. Trimming took 7 bases from V and 10 from J; bases not matched to a gene: 12. This CDR3 region has 15 residues. The CDR3 sequence: CASNVGGTGARKLFF. CDR3 DNA: TGTGCCAGCAACGTAGGCGGGACAGGGGCCAGAAAACTGTTTTTT.

CDR3 DNA: TGCAGTGCTACTAAAGGCGGAGAGACCCAGTACTTC. This gives the protein CSATKGGETQYF. V usage is TRBV20-1 and J usage is TRBJ2-5; the D is unclear. Per the germline V gene, CDR1 is DFQATT and CDR2 is SNEGSKA (reference sequence). Trimming cost V 4 bases and J 4 bases, with 10 bases left between them. The CDR3 runs 12 residues.

About this clonotype itself: The junction shows a germline mismatch at one end, possibly a read error. The chain uses TRBV20-1 and TRBJ1-6; the match to TRBD1 covers 9 bases. The length of the CDR3 is 14 residues. Germline assignment: CDR1 DFQATT and CDR2 SNEGSKA (reference sequence). This CDR3 is CSAGDGQGSSPLHF. In DNA form, the CDR3 reads TGCAGTGCTGGAGACGGACAGGGGAGCTCACCCCTCCACTTT.

The gene calls are TRBV10-3 and TRBJ1-1, with D perhaps matching TRBD1 (6 bases). This CDR3 is built from 12 residues. Trimming took 11 bases from V and 0 from J, leaving 10 bases between them. Germline CDR1 and CDR2: ENHRY and SYGVKD. This CDR3 is CAARGMNTEAFF. DNA for the CDR3: TGTGCCGCTAGGGGGATGAACACTGAAGCTTTCTTT.

This clonotype was counted only a few times. The chain uses TRBV10-3 and TRBJ2-5, with 10 positions matching TRBD1. With 3 bases clipped from V and 6 bases from J, the junction kept 10 bases outside the gene matches. Germline V gene lookup returns CDR1 ENHRY and CDR2 SYGVKD. This CDR3 is built from 16 residues. CDR3 sequence: CAISDPTGGVGKTQYF. The CDR3 DNA reads as TGTGCCATCAGTGACCCGACAGGGGGCGTAGGAAAGACCCAGTACTTC.

V is TRBV7-9 and J is TRBJ1-1; D perhaps matches TRBD1 (5 bases). V was pared by 3 bases and J by 6 bases, with 14 bases between. This CDR3 region has 14 residues. The V gene's germline CDR1 is SEHNR and CDR2 FQNEAQ (reference sequence). CDR3 in amino acids: CASSFSGDWAEAFF. The CDR3 DNA reads as TGTGCCAGCAGCTTCTCGGGGGATTGGGCTGAAGCTTTCTTT.

The chain links TRBV9 to TRBJ1-3; TRBD1 agrees at 8 bases. V shed 3 bases and J 1 base; nucleotides not matched to a gene: 0. The CDR3 contains 14 residues. Germline lookup yields CDR1 SGDLS and CDR2 YYNGEE. In DNA, the CDR3 is TGTGCCAGCAGCGGGACAGGGTCTGGAAACACCATATATTTT. Translation: CASSGTGSGNTIYF.

The CDR3 bases are TGTGCCAGCAGTCCCCGACTAGCGGGAGTTAAAAACATTCAGTACTTC. It codes for CASSPRLAGVKNIQYF. This chain connects TRBV12-3 or TRBV12-4 to TRBJ2-4, with 12 nucleotides matching TRBD2. The CDR3 spans 16 residues. V trimming: 5 bases; J trimming: 4 bases; junction bases outside the gene matches: 6.

The chain employs TRBV11-2 and TRBJ1-2; TRBD1 might be the D (5 bases). There are 15 residues in the CDR3. V was shortened by 4 bases and J by 5 bases, with 17 bases between the two germline ends. Looked up from germline, CDR1 is SGHAT and CDR2 is FQNNGV. The chain's CDR3 is CASSSPGTVGYGYTF. CDR3 bases: TGTGCCAGCAGCTCACCCGGGACGGTGGGATATGGCTACACCTTC.

This chain joins TRBV29-1 and TRBJ2-1; D is undetermined. This CDR3 is built from 14 residues. V was clipped by 2 bases and J by 2 bases, with 10 bases between them. In germline, CDR1 is SQVTM, CDR2 ANQGSEA. The chain's CDR3 is CSVEPRLTYNEQFF. For the CDR3, the DNA is TGCAGCGTTGAACCCCGACTGACCTACAATGAGCAGTTCTTC.

This chain connects TRBV13 to TRBJ2-5; perhaps TRBD2 as D (5 bases). The end of the DNA fits TRBJ2-7 better, so the J call may be wrong. The CDR3 loop spans 13 amino acids. Germline V gene sequence: CDR1 PRHDT, CDR2 FYEKMQ (reference sequence). DNA for the CDR3: TGTGCCAGCAGCCCGGGGAATGTGTACGAGCAGTACTTC. Amino acid sequence: CASSPGNVYEQYF.

This clonotype appeared once. CDR3 coding DNA: TGCAGCGTTGAAGATCAGGGAAGGCAAGGAGACCCGAATAGTCTTCAGTACTTC. Translated: CSVEDQGRQGDPNSLQYF. V gene TRBV29-1 combines with J gene TRBJ2-4; the D gene is possibly TRBD1 (5 bases). Trimming removed 0 bases at V and 11 bases at J, with 29 bases between. The germline V gene has CDR1 SQVTM and CDR2 ANQGSEA. The CDR3 runs to 18 residues.

The rearrangement links TRBV6-5 to TRBJ2-2; 11 bases match TRBD2. The V segment lost 2 bases and the J segment 2 bases; nucleotides outside the gene matches: 13. CDR1 is MNHEY and CDR2 is SVGAGI in the germline V gene. This CDR3 spans 20 amino acids. The DNA of the CDR3 is TGTGCCAGCAGTTACACAGGGACGGCTAGCGGGGGGCCCAACACCGGGGAGCTGTTTTTT. Encoded protein: CASSYTGTASGGPNTGELFF.

The chain employs TRBV3-1 and TRBJ1-2; D uncertain. V was pared by 2 bases and J by 5 bases, with 9 bases between. Germline V gene lookup returns CDR1 LGHDT and CDR2 YNNKEL (reference sequence). The CDR3 loop spans 13 amino acids. The CDR3 region has the DNA TGTGCCAGCAGCCAACCCCAGTTTTATGGCTACACCTTC. Its protein is CASSQPQFYGYTF.

The J gene is TRBJ2-3, the V gene TRBV11-2, with 9 bases aligning to TRBD1. Germline CDR1 is SGHAT and CDR2 is FQNNGV. The CDR3 length is 16 residues. J lost 0 bases, V lost 7 bases, and 8 bases had no gene match. CDR3 loop: CASTIDRGSSTDTQYF. DNA of the CDR3: TGTGCCAGCACCATTGACAGGGGGTCTAGCACAGATACGCAGTATTTT. The whole variable domain, remainder taken from reference TRBV11-2 and TRBJ2-3, is EAGVAQSPRYKIIEKRQSVAFWCNPISGHATLYWYQQILGQGPKLLIQFQNNGVVDDSQLPKDRFSAERLKGVDSTLKIQPAKLEDSAVYLCASTIDRGSSTDTQYFGPGTRLTVL.

The chain carries TRBV9 and TRBJ1-2, with 8 nucleotides matching TRBD1. Germline CDR1 is SGDLS and CDR2 is YYNGEE. The CDR3 contains 14 residues. The J segment lost 8 bases and the V segment lost 2 bases, leaving 8 bases of the junction unmatched. CDR3 nucleotide sequence: TGTGCCAGCAGCGTTCTCGGAGGGACAGGCGGCTACACCTTC. Translation gives CASSVLGGTGGYTF.